This record concerns one TCR beta chain sequence. Its antigen is not known. TCRdb keeps only in-frame clones here, not all; method: immunoSEQ multiplex PCR. The sample is made up of some 40,000 clones, none counted only once. The sample is drawn from a study of T cells after posttransplantation cyclophosphamide. Findings and limits, study-wide: Recipient CMV seropositivity and CMV reactivation strongly tracked TRB clonality. Tissue-infiltrating T cells from skin or gut overlapped little with blood T cells. Donor CD8+ memory clones often dominated recipient blood repertoires at later times.

The sample consisted of PBMCs. This clonotype was sampled from a man aged 40-49 years in good health, CMV-negative, and a related stem cell transplant donor.

The CDR3 is CASREAGSNQPQHF. CDR3 nucleotide sequence: TGTGCCAGCAGGGAGGCGGGTAGCAATCAGCCCCAGCATTTT. The chain couples TRBV25-1 to TRBJ1-5, with D unresolved. The CDR3 totals 14 residues. Trimming left V 6 bases short and J 0 bases short, with 9 bases between. Germline values: CDR1 MGHDK, CDR2 SYGVNS.